Listed here are 21 T cell receptor beta chains from one sample, sequenced in a study of control samples from healthy donors and cancer patients. Here immunoSEQ multiplex PCR was the method, and the copy in TCRdb shows in-frame clones only, minus some. Among about 180,000 clones listed, around 94% were seen once. The source material was blood. These receptors all stem from a man aged 30 to 39 in good health.

The V call is TRBV30, the J call TRBJ2-5; D may be TRBD1 or TRBD2 (5 bases each). The CDR3 sequence is 13 residues long. V was pared by 4 bases and J by 5 bases, with 14 bases between. Per the germline V gene, CDR1 is GTSNPN and CDR2 is SVGIG (reference sequence). The CDR3 bases are TGTGCCTGGACTGACGGGGCCAGGGAGACCCAGTACTTC. Its protein is CAWTDGARETQYF.

The chain has TRBV19 and TRBJ2-7, with D possibly TRBD1 on 5 matching bases. This CDR3 comprises 18 residues. Germline CDR1 and CDR2: LNHDA and SQIVND (reference sequence). V shed 0 bases and J shed 1 base, with 19 bases lying between them. Here the CDR3 DNA reads TGTGCCAGTAGTATAGATGCCTCTGCGACAGAAGGGTCCTACGAGCAGTACTTC. It codes for CASSIDASATEGSYEQYF.

The V call is TRBV5-8, the J call TRBJ2-7, with no clear D. The CDR3 is 12 amino acids. In germline, CDR1 is SGHTS, CDR2 YDEGEE. V shed 0 bases and J shed 3 bases, with 4 bases lying between them. DNA of the CDR3: TGTGCCAGCAGCTTGGGGGGCTACGAGCAGTACTTC. Residues: CASSLGGYEQYF. Supplemented by reference TRBV5-8 and TRBJ2-7, the full variable domain reads EAGVTQSPTHLIKTRGQQATLRCSPISGHTSVYWYQQALGLGLQFLLWYDEGEERNRGNFPPRFSGRQFPNYSSELNVNALELEDSALYLCASSLGGYEQYFGPGTRLTVT.

This CDR3 reads CASSQVVSGRSPLHF. The CDR3 nucleotides are TGTGCCAGCAGCCAAGTAGTTTCAGGGCGTTCACCCCTCCACTTT. The rearrangement uses TRBV3-1 (or the pseudogene TRBV3-2) and TRBJ1-6; D possibly corresponds to TRBD1 (5 bases). This CDR3 spans 15 amino acids. Germline V lookup: CDR1 LGHDT, CDR2 YNNKEL (reference sequence). Trimming removed 1 base at V and 9 bases at J, with 13 bases between.

The V call is TRBV4-1, the J call TRBJ1-6, with 10 bases lining up with TRBD1. Germline V gene sequence: CDR1 MGHRA, CDR2 YSYEKL. The CDR3 covers 17 residues. V dropped 2 bases and J dropped 7; count of bases not matched to a gene: 8. The CDR3 region is CASSQFSWGQGNSPLHF. DNA of the CDR3: TGCGCCAGCAGCCAATTTAGCTGGGGACAGGGGAATTCACCCCTCCACTTT.

This chain uses TRBV5-1 with TRBJ1-5; no definite D call. The CDR3 has 20 residues. Looked up from germline, CDR1 is SGHRS and CDR2 is YFSETQ. V gave up 0 bases and J gave up 0 bases, with 22 bases separating them. The CDR3 spells CASSLGGSDYGWPSNQPQHF. The CDR3, as DNA: TGCGCCAGCAGCTTGGGCGGCAGCGATTATGGATGGCCTAGCAATCAGCCCCAGCATTTT.

The chain recombines TRBV4-3 with TRBJ2-1; TRBD2 agrees at 13 bases. The germline gives CDR1 LGHNA, CDR2 YSLEER. After removal of 1 base from V and 9 bases from J, the junction contained 15 bases not matched to a gene. CDR3 length: 19 residues. DNA for the CDR3: TGCGCCAGCAGCCAAGTAGGAGGAACTAGCGGGGGGGCACTTGGTGAGCAGTTCTTC. It yields the protein CASSQVGGTSGGALGEQFF.

The chain uses TRBV5-4 and TRBJ2-7; tentative D call: TRBD1 (5 bases). Germline loops: CDR1 SGHNT, CDR2 YYREEE (reference sequence). V shed 4 bases and J shed 0 bases, with 11 bases lying between them. CDR3 length: 14 residues. CDR3 DNA sequence: TGTGCCAGCAGCCCCCAGGGCAGCTCCTACGAGCAGTACTTC. Protein product: CASSPQGSSYEQYF.

The chain employs TRBV13 and TRBJ1-1; D may be TRBD1 (6 bases). This CDR3 has 17 amino acids. V was pared by 0 bases and J by 1 base, with 15 bases between. CDR1 and CDR2 from the germline V gene are PRHDT and FYEKMQ (reference sequence). In nucleotides, the CDR3 is TGTGCCAGCAGCTTAGGCCGGCCAGGGGCGGGGAACACTGAAGCTTTCTTT. Its translation: CASSLGRPGAGNTEAFF.

The rearrangement links TRBV7-3 to TRBJ2-7, with a possible D match to TRBD2 (6 bases). Trimming removed 5 bases at V and 0 bases at J, with 14 bases between. The CDR3 runs to 15 residues. Germline CDR1 SGHTA, CDR2 FQGTGA. This CDR3 is CASSPLGGSSYEQYF. The CDR3, as DNA: TGTGCCAGCAGCCCCCTAGGAGGGAGCTCCTACGAGCAGTACTTC.

This chain connects TRBV9 to TRBJ1-4; 9 positions agree with TRBD1. Germline V CDR1 and CDR2: SGDLS, YYNGEE. V gave up 3 bases and J gave up 10 bases; unmatched junction bases: 13. This CDR3 has 16 residues. The CDR3 region is CASSERTGTGRGKLFF. In DNA, the CDR3 is TGTGCCAGCAGCGAGAGGACCGGGACAGGGCGAGGAAAACTGTTTTTT.

The rearrangement uses TRBV9 and TRBJ1-2, with D hard to call. The length of the CDR3 is 16 residues. V was pared by 4 bases and J by 2 bases, with 18 bases between. From germline, CDR1 is SGDLS and CDR2 YYNGEE. The CDR3 reads CASSSRSSGPNYGYTF. The CDR3 nucleotides are TGTGCCAGCAGCTCCCGGAGTTCGGGCCCCAACTATGGCTACACCTTC.

The gene calls are TRBV5-6 and TRBJ2-7; no clear D gene. The length of the CDR3 is 15 residues. The germline V and J ends were trimmed by 0 bases and 0 bases, with 10 bases remaining between them. Germline V gives CDR1 SGHDT, CDR2 YYEEEE. CDR3 region: CASSLETYPSYEQYF. CDR3 DNA: TGTGCCAGCAGCTTGGAGACATATCCCTCCTACGAGCAGTACTTC.

The V and J genes are TRBV6-5 and TRBJ1-2, with D possibly TRBD1 on 6 matching bases. Germline V lookup: CDR1 MNHEY, CDR2 SVGAGI. This CDR3 contains 13 residues. Trimming left V 6 bases short and J 4 bases short, with 12 bases between. As DNA, the CDR3 is TGTGCCAGCAGAGGACAGAAGAGCTATGGCTACACCTTC. Protein product: CASRGQKSYGYTF.

This clone appeared a single time. The V gene is TRBV11-2, the J gene TRBJ2-1; 9 nucleotides agree with TRBD2. V lost 0 bases, J lost 5 bases, and 2 bases stayed unmatched. The CDR3 sequence is 15 residues long. Germline V CDR1 and CDR2: SGHAT, FQNNGV. For the CDR3, the DNA is TGTGCCAGCAGCTTAGATCCTAGCGGGAACAATGAGCAGTTCTTC. Translation: CASSLDPSGNNEQFF.

The chain joins TRBV10-3 to TRBJ2-7, with D uncertain. The CDR3 runs 11 residues. Trimming took off 3 bases at V and 4 bases at J, with 4 bases between the two ends. Germline V gene data show CDR1 as ENHRY and CDR2 as SYGVKD. The CDR3 protein is CAISDQYEQYF. The CDR3 DNA reads as TGTGCCATCAGTGACCAGTACGAGCAGTACTTC.

The genes are TRBV2 and TRBJ2-7; no clear D gene. The CDR3 runs 14 residues. The V end lost 6 bases, the J end lost 5 bases, and 17 bases lay between the germline ends. Germline V gene data show CDR1 as SNHLY and CDR2 as FYNNEI. This CDR3 reads CASSYRPQINEQYF. The CDR3 DNA reads as TGTGCCAGCAGCTACAGACCACAGATCAACGAGCAGTACTTC.

The chain uses TRBV24-1 and TRBJ2-5; the D is unclear. Between the trimmed V and J ends, which lost 4 bases and 0 bases, there was a span of 8 bases. Germline assignment: CDR1 KGHDR and CDR2 SFDVKD. The CDR3 contains 14 residues. The DNA of the CDR3 is TGTGCCACCAGTGAGTTACGGGACCAAGAGACCCAGTACTTC. Translating it yields CATSELRDQETQYF.

The V and J genes are TRBV28 and TRBJ2-3; TRBD1 matches 7 bases. The CDR3 runs to 15 residues. V gave up 1 base and J gave up 4 bases; unmatched junction bases: 5. The germline CDR1 and CDR2 sequences are MDHEN and SYDVKM. CDR3 DNA: TGTGCCAGCAGTTTATCGAGGGGGCGGCCAGATACGCAGTATTTT. It encodes CASSLSRGRPDTQYF.

This chain joins TRBV3-1 (or the pseudogene TRBV3-2) and TRBJ2-1; TRBD2 matches 9 bases. From germline, CDR1 is LGHDT and CDR2 YNNKEL (reference sequence). The CDR3 has 18 residues. The V and J ends lost 0 bases and 5 bases, in that order; junction bases with no gene match: 11. This CDR3 is CASSQEDPTSGLDNEQFF. The DNA of the CDR3 is TGTGCCAGCAGCCAAGAGGACCCTACTAGCGGGCTCGACAATGAGCAGTTCTTC.

V gene TRBV5-6 combines with J gene TRBJ2-2; 8 nucleotides agree with TRBD1. Germline CDR1 SGHDT, CDR2 YYEEEE. CDR3 length: 15 residues. The junction had 5 bases not matched to a gene; V was cut back by 2 bases and J by 5 bases. Written as DNA, the CDR3 is TGTGCCAGCAGCTTCCAGGGGGCGTGGACCGGGGAGCTGTTTTTT. Its protein is CASSFQGAWTGELFF.